This T cell receptor (beta chain) comes out of a study of human T cells and chemical hapten exposure. As for the study in general: A roughly 2 cm by roughly 2 cm inner upper arm patch received 2% DPC for sensitization.

Trimming took 5 bases from V and 4 from J, leaving 14 bases between them. The CDR3 covers 14 residues. In its sample, this clonotype was seen many times. Its antigen is unknown. The time point: pre-sensitization, week 0. Treatment meaning: therapeutic diphenylcyclopropenone sensitization with weekly scalp DPC. Patients had alopecia, were aged 18 to 70, and were not pregnant. Unfractionated whole blood was the source from which total RNA was extracted. Study-level findings and limits: The immune response of these alopecia patients might not match healthy individuals'.

TCRdb reanalysed the RACE reads using MiXCR and keeps one entry per CDR3 protein. In the table there are tens of thousands of distinct CDR3 sequences, roughly 6.7% of which are singletons. The clonotype comes from a woman aged 30 to 39 with alopecia areata. Some clones in this sample may be carry-over from other donors' samples. The rearrangement joins TRBV12-3 or TRBV12-4 to TRBJ1-1, with TRBD1 as a possible D gene (5 bases). Sequenced material: whole blood, taken in connection with sensitization to the hapten diphenylcyclopropenone (DPC). This CDR3 reads CASSRQGYFTEAFF. The DNA of the CDR3 is TGTGCCAGCAGTCGTCAGGGTTATTTCACTGAAGCTTTCTTT.